This is a list of T cell receptor beta chains from one sample in a study of blood T cell repertoires in COVID-19. Libraries were prepared by immunoSEQ multiplex PCR; TCRdb keeps only in-frame clonotypes and omits some of them. The table has 300,000 to 350,000 clones, over 90% seen once. The specimen sequenced was PBMCs or T cells enriched from blood (not recorded which). Receptor source: a woman aged 25 to 39 who had been exposed to COVID-19. Both conserved end residues are part of each CDR3. A D gene is named only where the DNA matches it firmly. Size is omitted from some rows. Given values are once, few, many or a class for expanded clones.

clone_size	j_call	v_call	d_call	cdr3_nt	cdr3_aa
-	TRBJ1-2	TRBV5-1	-	TGCGCCAGCAGCTTGTCCCAGGGCAACTATGGCTACACCTTC	CASSLSQGNYGYTF
once	TRBJ1-1	TRBV29-1	-	TGCAGCGTTGAAAGCGGACCCACTGAAGCTTTCTTT	CSVESGPTEAFF
-	TRBJ2-3	TRBV18	-	TGTGCCAGCTCACCACCAAAGGGGCAAGGCACAGATACGCAGTATTTT	CASSPPKGQGTDTQYF
-	TRBJ2-6	TRBV9	-	TGTGCCAGCAGCCACAGGATCTCTGGGGCCAACGTCCTGACTTTC	CASSHRISGANVLTF
-	TRBJ1-6	TRBV12-3/TRBV12-4	-	TGTGCCAGCGGGGAGCTGGGTGGTTCACCCCTCCACTTT	CASGELGGSPLHF
-	TRBJ1-4	TRBV7-9	-	TGTGCCAGCAGCTTATTCTCCTACAGGGCGGCCTCAACTAATGAAAAACTGTTTTTT	CASSLFSYRAASTNEKLFF
-	TRBJ2-7	TRBV4-1	TRBD1	TGCGCCAGCAGCTCGGACAGGGTGGGATACGAGCAGTACTTC	CASSSDRVGYEQYF
-	TRBJ1-2	TRBV7-6	-	TGTGCCAGCAGACCTTTATGGGGGGTTGGAGGAGGGGTTACCTTC	CASRPLWGVGGGVTF
-	TRBJ2-5	TRBV5-1	TRBD2	TGCGCCAGCAGCTTGTCCCTAGCGGGGGGGAAGACCCAGTACTTC	CASSLSLAGGKTQYF
-	TRBJ1-5	TRBV21-1	-	TGTGCCAGCGGGGACACGATATTAGGGCAGGAGCAGCCCCAGCATTTT	CASGDTILGQEQPQHF
-	TRBJ2-7	TRBV6-5	-	TGTGCCAGCAGACCGACAGGCCCCTACGAGCAGTACTTC	CASRPTGPYEQYF
-	TRBJ2-5	TRBV2	TRBD2	TGTGCCAGCAGTGAAGCCCTAGCGGGGGGCCAAGAGACCCAGTACTTC	CASSEALAGGQETQYF
few	TRBJ2-2	TRBV11-2	-	TGTGCCAGCAGCGAAACACGGACAGCGGCTAAACTGTTTTTT	CASSETRTAAKLFF
-	TRBJ2-7	TRBV3-1/TRBV3-2	TRBD1	TGTGCCAGCAGCCTTAACACCCTGGCCGGGACAGGGGAGTGGTACGAGCAGTACTTC	CASSLNTLAGTGEWYEQYF
-	TRBJ2-1	TRBV9	-	TGTGCCAGCAGCGTCCGGGTGATTAGCGACACTGAGCAGTTCTTC	CASSVRVISDTEQFF
-	TRBJ1-1	TRBV5-1	-	TGCGCCAGCAGGGGCAGGGGAGAAACGAACACTGAAGCTTTCTTT	CASRGRGETNTEAFF
-	TRBJ1-1	TRBV3-1/TRBV3-2	-	TGTGCCAGCAGCCACCTGGCGGGTCGCACTGAAGCTTTCTTT	CASSHLAGRTEAFF
-	TRBJ1-6	TRBV25-1	-	TGTGCCAGCAGGGAGACAGGATATAATTCACCCCTCCACTTT	CASRETGYNSPLHF
-	TRBJ1-2	TRBV19	-	TGTGCCAGACAACAGCCTCCAAGGCCCACTAACTATGGCTACACCTTC	CARQQPPRPTNYGYTF
-	TRBJ1-2	TRBV12-3/TRBV12-4	-	TGTGCCAGCAGCCTACCGGGTCTTTATGGCTACACCTTC	CASSLPGLYGYTF
-	TRBJ2-7	TRBV12-3/TRBV12-4	TRBD1	TGTGCCAGCAGAGGGACAGGGTCCTACGAGCAGTACTTC	CASRGTGSYEQYF
-	TRBJ1-1	TRBV7-9	-	TGTGCCAGCAGCTTAGGCTATCAGGGAGGGGTCACCGCGTTAATGGCTTTCTTT	CASSLGYQGGVTALMAFF
-	TRBJ1-5	TRBV19	-	TGTGCCAGTAGTGCAAAGCAGGGACTTCGGGATCAGCCCCAGCATTTT	CASSAKQGLRDQPQHF
few	TRBJ2-3	TRBV11-3	TRBD1	TGTGCCAGCAGCCGCGGGACAGGGATATTAGATACGCAGTATTTT	CASSRGTGILDTQYF
-	TRBJ1-3	TRBV12-3/TRBV12-4	-	TGTGCCAGCAGTTTTAATTCCCGAAACACCATATATTTT	CASSFNSRNTIYF
-	TRBJ1-2	TRBV5-6	-	TGTGCCAGTCGAGGGAACTATGGCTACACCTTC	CASRGNYGYTF
-	TRBJ2-5	TRBV7-9	-	TGTGCCAGCAGCTTCGGCAGGGTGAGGCAAGAGACCCAGTACTTC	CASSFGRVRQETQYF
once	TRBJ2-7	TRBV6-5	TRBD1	TGTGCCAGCAGTTACTCGAGACAGGGAAGGTCCGAGCAGTACTTC	CASSYSRQGRSEQYF
-	TRBJ1-3	TRBV18	TRBD1	TGTGCCAGCTCACCGGAGGGACAGCCAGGAAACACCATATATTTT	CASSPEGQPGNTIYF
-	TRBJ1-1	TRBV5-4	TRBD1	TGTGCCAGCAGCTTGGACAGGGGGGGCACTGAAGCTTTCTTT	CASSLDRGGTEAFF